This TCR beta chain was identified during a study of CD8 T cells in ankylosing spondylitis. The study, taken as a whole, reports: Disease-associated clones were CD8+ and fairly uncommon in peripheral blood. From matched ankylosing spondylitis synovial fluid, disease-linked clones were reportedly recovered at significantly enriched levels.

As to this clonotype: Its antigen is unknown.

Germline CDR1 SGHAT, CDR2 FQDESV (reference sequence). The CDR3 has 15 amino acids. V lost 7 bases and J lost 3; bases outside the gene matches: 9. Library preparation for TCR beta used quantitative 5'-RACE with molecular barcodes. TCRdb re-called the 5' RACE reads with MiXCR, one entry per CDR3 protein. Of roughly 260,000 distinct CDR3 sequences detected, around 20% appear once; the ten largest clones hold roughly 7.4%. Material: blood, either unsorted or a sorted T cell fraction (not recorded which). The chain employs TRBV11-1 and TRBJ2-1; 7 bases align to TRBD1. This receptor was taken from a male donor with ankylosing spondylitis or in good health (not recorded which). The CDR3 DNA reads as TGTGCCAGCACCGGTAACAGGGGTTACTACAATGAGCAGTTCTTC. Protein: CASTGNRGYYNEQFF.